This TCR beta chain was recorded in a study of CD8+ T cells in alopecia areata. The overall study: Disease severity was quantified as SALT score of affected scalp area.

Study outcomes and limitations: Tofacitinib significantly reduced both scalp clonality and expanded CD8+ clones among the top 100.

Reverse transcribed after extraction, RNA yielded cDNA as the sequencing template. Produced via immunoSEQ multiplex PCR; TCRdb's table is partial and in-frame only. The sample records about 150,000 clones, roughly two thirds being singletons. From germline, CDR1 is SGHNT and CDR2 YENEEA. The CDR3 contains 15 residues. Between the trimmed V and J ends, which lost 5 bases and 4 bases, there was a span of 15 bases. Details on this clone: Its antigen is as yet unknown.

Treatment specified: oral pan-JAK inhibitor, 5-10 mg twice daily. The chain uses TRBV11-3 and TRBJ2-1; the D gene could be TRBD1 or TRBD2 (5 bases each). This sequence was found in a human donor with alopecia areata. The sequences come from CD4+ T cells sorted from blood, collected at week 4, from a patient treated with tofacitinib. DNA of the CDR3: TGTGCCAGCAGCCTACGGGACGACCCTTACAATGAGCAGTTCTTC. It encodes CASSLRDDPYNEQFF.